Presented here are 5 T cell receptor beta chains from one specimen sequenced in a study of blood T cell repertoires in COVID-19. TCRdb's copy holds only in-frame clones and misses some; the assay was immunoSEQ multiplex PCR. This table has some 280,000 clones, roughly 88% appearing once. Sequencing was performed on peripheral blood. These receptor sequences come from a woman aged 25 to 45 with active or convalescent COVID-19.

The chain links TRBV9 to TRBJ1-3, with TRBD1 matching 7 bases. This CDR3 is built from 15 residues. In germline, CDR1 is SGDLS, CDR2 YYNGEE. V was pared by 3 bases and J by 0 bases, with 3 bases of the junction left unmatched. For the CDR3, the DNA is TGTGCCAGCAGCGCCCGGGACAGCTCTGGAAACACCATATATTTT. Its protein product is CASSARDSSGNTIYF.

With regard to this clone: Other DNA sequences of this sample code for an identical CDR3. The chain is built from TRBV19 and TRBJ1-5; D is possibly TRBD1 (6 bases). Looked up from germline, CDR1 is LNHDA and CDR2 is SQIVND (reference sequence). CDR3 size: 14 residues. Trimming removed 3 bases at V and 2 bases at J, with 8 bases between. The CDR3 sequence is CASSMTGGNQPQHF. CDR3 nucleotides: TGTGCCAGTAGTATGACAGGAGGCAATCAGCCCCAGCATTTT.

This chain links TRBV7-2 with TRBJ2-4; the match to TRBD2 covers 10 bases. The CDR3 totals 18 residues. Germline V gene lookup returns CDR1 SGHTA and CDR2 FQGNSA. V lost 2 bases and J lost 0; bases outside the gene matches: 7. CDR3 region: CASSLRSGGARAKNIQYF. The CDR3 DNA reads TGTGCCAGCAGCTTAAGGAGCGGGGGGGCGCGAGCCAAAAACATTCAGTACTTC.

The chain joins TRBV5-5 to TRBJ2-6, with a weak D call TRBD2 (7 bases). CDR3 length: 17 amino acids. Germline CDR1 reads SGHKS; CDR2 reads YYEKEE (reference sequence). The ends were cut back, 7 bases at V and 0 bases at J, with 17 bases in the middle. CDR3 sequence: CASRNWGGYSGANVLTF. For the CDR3, the DNA is TGTGCCAGCCGCAATTGGGGGGGCTACTCTGGGGCCAACGTCCTGACTTTC. Variable domain in full (rest from reference TRBV5-5 and TRBJ2-6): DAGVTQSPTHLIKTRGQQVTLRCSPISGHKSVSWYQQVLGQGPQFIFQYYEKEERGRGNFPDRFSARQFPNYSSELNVNALLLGDSALYLCASRNWGGYSGANVLTFGAGSRLTVL.

The chain has TRBV6-5 and TRBJ2-1; D possibly corresponds to TRBD2 (6 bases). Per the germline V gene, CDR1 is MNHEY and CDR2 is SVGAGI. The CDR3 runs to 12 residues. V gave up 8 bases and J gave up 4 bases, with 9 bases separating them. CDR3 residues: CASRRGYNEQFF. The CDR3 DNA reads TGTGCCAGCCGACGGGGGTACAATGAGCAGTTCTTC.